One T cell receptor (beta chain) is described in this entry. Its antigen is as yet unknown. The CDR3 contains 16 residues. Trimming at V came to 5 bases and at J to 4 bases, leaving 11 bases not matched to a gene. Germline loops: CDR1 SGHRS, CDR2 YFSETQ. This sample is drawn from a study of cytomegalovirus exposure and HLA in healthy donors. Study background: There were 100 million to 130 million unique TCR beta sequences, drawn from about 179 million T cells, in an earlier analysis.

60 Vbeta and 13 Jbeta primers were used in PCR. Method: immunoSEQ multiplex PCR; TCRdb's copy keeps in-frame clones and lacks some. This repertoire shows around 300,000 clones, 70% to 90% found once; its top ten account for about 2%. General study results and limits: In a later analysis, at a false discovery rate of 0.05, approximately 15,000 TCR beta sequences matched HLA alleles. Cytomegalovirus association was listed for about 150 TCR beta chains. Later work found most CMV-associated TCR beta chains apparently HLA-restricted.

Source material: PBMCs. This chain connects TRBV5-1 to TRBJ2-1; 8 nucleotides align to TRBD2. This TCR was sampled from a woman younger than 30 in good health and CMV-seronegative. CDR3 region: CASRRDGGASYNEQFF. CDR3 nucleotides: TGCGCCAGCAGACGGGACGGGGGGGCCTCATACAATGAGCAGTTCTTC.